This paragraph reports one T cell receptor (beta chain). Sequence at one end of the junction differs from germline and may be a read error. These data originate in a study of Graves' ophthalmopathy and Graves' hyperthyroidism. The CDR3 has 13 amino acids. Germline CDR1 is SGHTA and CDR2 is FQGNSA. Using RNA transcripts, the TCR beta CDR3 regions were amplified. RT-PCR was first run with HTBI primers, then multiplex PCR in a second round. A single record per CDR3 protein comes from TCRdb applying MiXCR to the multiplex PCR reads. This sample carries hundreds of thousands of distinct CDR3 sequences, 40% to 50% of them seen once, and the ten largest clones take around 43%.

The origin of this receptor is an adult man with Graves' ophthalmopathy. The V gene is TRBV7-2, the J gene TRBJ1-1; TRBD1 agrees at 8 bases. Material: peripheral blood. For the CDR3, the DNA is TGTGCCAGCAGCTTTTCAGGGGGCACTGAAGCTCTCTTT. Its protein is CASSFSGGTEALF.